This TCR beta chain is from a study of cytomegalovirus exposure and HLA in healthy donors. Across the whole study: Samples from HLA-typed donors yielded about 85 million unique TCRs in an early data release. Findings and limits, study-wide: Sequencing likely caused a cluster of highly shared sequence variants. In a later analysis, HLA-associated TCR beta chains were more clonally expanded than equally common others.

PCR used 60 Vbeta primers and 13 Jbeta primers. Sequencing was performed with immunoSEQ multiplex PCR; in TCRdb, only in-frame clones are kept and a portion is missing. This sample has more than 95,000 clones, with roughly four fifths found just once. The CDR3 runs to 14 residues. Trimming took 1 base from V and 8 from J, leaving 15 bases between them. Germline V gene lookup returns CDR1 SGHTS and CDR2 YDEGEE. This clone has only a few counts. What it binds is unknown. The sequence was obtained from a man in his late teens or twenties in good health and CMV-seronegative. Sequenced material: PBMCs. The genes are TRBV5-8 and TRBJ1-2; possible D gene TRBD1, 5 bases. The CDR3 region has the DNA TGTGCCAGCAGCTTGATGGGGAGCGGGGGAGGCTACACCTTC. This sequence encodes CASSLMGSGGGYTF.